This T cell receptor beta chain was captured in a study of shared clonotypes between healthy human individuals. Study information: A few men and a couple of women, aged 18 to 49, were donors.

This CDR3 contains 14 residues. Per germline, CDR1 SGHAT and CDR2 FQNNGV. V gave up 1 base and J gave up 4 bases, with 11 bases separating them. The assay was immunoSEQ multiplex PCR, and TCRdb's table has in-frame clones only and misses some. The repertoire holds 2,100,000 or so clones, with approximately 94% as singletons. With respect to this clone: The antigen remains undetermined. Other DNA sequences in the sample encode the same CDR3.

Study results and caveats: The low donor count limited represented genetic and exposure-history diversity. Clonotypes which were not shared had lower generation probabilities than clonotypes that all four donors shared.

V gene TRBV11-2 combines with J gene TRBJ2-7; TRBD2 might be the D (5 bases). The sequencing input was naive CD4+ T cells sorted from blood. Stated subset: CD45RA+ positively selected. The TCR comes from a man aged 18 to 30 in good health. CDR3 bases: TGTGCCAGCAGCTTAGCGGGAACCGGGTACGAGCAGTACTTC. It specifies CASSLAGTGYEQYF.